Following are 4 T cell receptor beta chains from one sample sequenced in a study of metastatic and nonmetastatic thyroid tumors. MiXCR reprocessed the PCR reads for TCRdb. Of around 20,000 clones detected, about 33% appear once; the ten largest clones hold 20%. Each patient went into thyroid surgery without having received any treatment. Source material: adjacent normal tissue. The receptors were gathered from a female donor with papillary thyroid cancer or a benign thyroid nodule (not recorded which). Some clones in this sample may be carry-over from other donors' samples.

The chain couples TRBV7-2 to TRBJ2-2, with 9 nucleotides matching TRBD1. The CDR3 length is 15 residues. The V gene's germline CDR1 is SGHTA and CDR2 FQGNSA. V trimming: 5 bases; J trimming: 5 bases; junction bases outside the gene matches: 6. The DNA of the CDR3 is TGTGCCAGCAGCCCACGACAGGGGGAGACCGGGGAGCTGTTTTTT. Protein sequence: CASSPRQGETGELFF.

This clone was seen repeatedly, ten times or more. The chain uses TRBV6-5 and TRBJ1-2; D is unclear. Germline CDR1 and CDR2: MNHEY and SVGAGI. Trimming pared 0 bases from V and 4 bases from J, leaving 6 bases between. The CDR3 is 13 residues long. The CDR3 is CASSYSPAYGYTF. In DNA, the CDR3 is TGTGCCAGCAGTTACTCGCCGGCCTATGGCTACACCTTC.

This clone has ten or more counts. The V and J genes are TRBV6-1 and TRBJ2-2; TRBD1 aligns across 7 bases. Germline trimming cut 7 bases from V and 5 bases from J; bases unmatched to any gene: 13. Per the germline V gene, CDR1 is MNHNS and CDR2 is SASEGT. The CDR3 contains 16 residues. The CDR3 sequence: CASTPLQGRKTGELFF. CDR3 nucleotide sequence: TGTGCCAGCACCCCACTACAGGGGAGAAAGACCGGGGAGCTGTTTTTT.

This clone was seen only a few times. V is TRBV19 and J is TRBJ2-6; tentatively, D is TRBD1 (6 bases). This CDR3 is 15 amino acids long. Germline CDR1 reads LNHDA; CDR2 reads SQIVND (reference sequence). Trimming removed 3 bases at V and 1 base at J, with 7 bases between. The CDR3 DNA sequence: TGTGCCAGTAGTATTACAGGGTCTGGGGCCAACGTCCTGACTTTC. It codes for CASSITGSGANVLTF.